Below, 12 T cell receptor beta chains from the same sample are listed, as sequenced in a study of shared clonotypes between healthy human individuals. TCRdb's table, derived via immunoSEQ multiplex PCR, lists solely in-frame clones and lacks some. This sample yields over a million clones, of which more than 95% are seen a single time; approximately 1% belongs to the top ten. Sample: naive CD4+ T cells sorted from blood. As to subset: CD45RA+ positively selected. These receptors all come from a man aged 25 to 45 in good health.

This chain uses TRBV5-5 with TRBJ1-1; D is ambiguous. Between the trimmed V and J ends, which lost 3 bases and 0 bases, there was a span of 12 bases. The germline CDR1 and CDR2 sequences are SGHKS and YYEKEE (reference sequence). This CDR3 is 15 amino acids long. Here the CDR3 reads CASSWMRNLNTEAFF. In nucleotides, the CDR3 is TGTGCCAGCAGCTGGATGAGGAATTTGAACACTGAAGCTTTCTTT. The whole variable domain, remainder taken from reference TRBV5-5 and TRBJ1-1, is DAGVTQSPTHLIKTRGQQVTLRCSPISGHKSVSWYQQVLGQGPQFIFQYYEKEERGRGNFPDRFSARQFPNYSSELNVNALLLGDSALYLCASSWMRNLNTEAFFGQGTRLTVV.

The chain couples TRBV18 to TRBJ2-1; 10 bases are a match to TRBD1. The germline V gene encodes CDR1 KGHSH and CDR2 LQKENI. Unmatched junction bases numbered 4, after V lost 3 bases and J lost 5 bases. CDR3 length: 15 amino acids. The CDR3 DNA is TGTGCCAGCTCACCGCGGACAGGGGGACACAATGAGCAGTTCTTC. Its translation: CASSPRTGGHNEQFF.

The gene calls are TRBV10-3 and TRBJ2-1; TRBD2 matches 9 bases. The CDR3 extends over 15 amino acids. Per germline, CDR1 ENHRY and CDR2 SYGVKD. V shed 0 bases, J shed 9 bases, and the junction held 6 bases outside the gene matches. The CDR3 region is CAISESREGRGEQFF. CDR3 nucleotide sequence: TGTGCCATCAGTGAGTCGCGGGAGGGCCGGGGTGAGCAGTTCTTC.

The J gene is TRBJ2-7, the V gene TRBV5-1; the D gene is possibly TRBD1 (6 bases). The CDR3 runs to 17 residues. Germline CDR1 SGHRS, CDR2 YFSETQ. Trimming cost V 4 bases and J 0 bases, with 20 bases left between them. This CDR3 reads CASSLPPIGDISYEQYF. CDR3 bases: TGCGCCAGCAGCCTCCCTCCAATCGGGGACATCTCCTACGAGCAGTACTTC.

The chain couples TRBV2 to TRBJ2-7, with a tentative D call TRBD1 (6 bases). CDR3 length: 14 amino acids. Trimming left V 5 bases short and J 2 bases short, with 13 bases between. Germline V CDR1 and CDR2: SNHLY, FYNNEI. This CDR3 is CASSPTGIPYEQYF. The CDR3 DNA follows: TGTGCCAGCAGTCCAACAGGGATTCCCTACGAGCAGTACTTC.

The chain has TRBV7-9 and TRBJ2-1, with D possibly TRBD2 on 5 matching bases. Germline CDR1 is SEHNR and CDR2 is FQNEAQ (reference sequence). The V gene lost 1 base and the J gene lost 7 bases, with 11 bases spanning the gap. The CDR3 length is 14 residues. The DNA for the CDR3 is TGTGCCAGCAGCTTAGATGCTAGGAGGAATGAGCAGTTCTTC. It translates to CASSLDARRNEQFF.

The V and J genes are TRBV5-1 and TRBJ2-1, with 10 nucleotides matching TRBD1. CDR3 size: 16 residues. The V segment lost 3 bases and the J segment 1 base; nucleotides outside the gene matches: 4. The germline V gene has CDR1 SGHRS and CDR2 YFSETQ. This CDR3 is CASSYLGQGSYNEQFF. The CDR3 DNA reads TGCGCCAGCAGCTACCTGGGACAGGGGTCCTACAATGAGCAGTTCTTC.

The J gene is TRBJ2-1, the V gene TRBV19, with 13 bases aligning to TRBD2. The germline gives CDR1 LNHDA, CDR2 SQIVND (reference sequence). J gave up 8 bases and V 6 bases, and 13 bases lay outside the gene matches. This CDR3 has 17 amino acids. CDR3 bases: TGTGCCAGTAGGGGGGGAACTAGCGGGAGGGCCGGCCATGAGCAGTTCTTC. It codes for CASRGGTSGRAGHEQFF.

This clone was observed once. The chain recombines TRBV5-5 with TRBJ1-2; D ambiguous. Trimming took off 0 bases at V and 4 bases at J, with 10 bases between the two ends. CDR3 size: 14 residues. The germline V gene has CDR1 SGHKS and CDR2 YYEKEE (reference sequence). The CDR3 loop reads CASSLAPGAYGYTF. CDR3 sequence (DNA): TGTGCCAGCAGCTTGGCCCCAGGCGCCTATGGCTACACCTTC.

A word on this clone: Relative to the germline gene, one junction end is altered; a read error may explain this. The chain couples TRBV30 to TRBJ2-2; D unresolved. The CDR3 covers 13 residues. Germline V gene lookup returns CDR1 GTSNPN and CDR2 SVGIG (reference sequence). The CDR3 reads CAWGVMGPGELFF. CDR3 bases: TGTGCCTGGGGTGTGATGGGCCCCGGGGAGCTGTTTTTT.

This chain uses TRBV5-5 with TRBJ2-5; a weak D match, TRBD2 (5 bases). Germline CDR1 is SGHKS and CDR2 is YYEKEE (reference sequence). The CDR3 runs to 12 residues. V was cut by 5 bases and J by 4 bases, with 9 bases left in between. The CDR3 DNA follows: TGTGCCAGCAGTTACAGCGGAGAGACCCAGTACTTC. Amino acids: CASSYSGETQYF. Combining the CDR3 with reference TRBV5-5 and TRBJ2-5 gives the whole variable domain DAGVTQSPTHLIKTRGQQVTLRCSPISGHKSVSWYQQVLGQGPQFIFQYYEKEERGRGNFPDRFSARQFPNYSSELNVNALLLGDSALYLCASSYSGETQYFGPGTRLLVL.

The chain employs TRBV28 and TRBJ1-1; no clear D gene. The V gene's germline CDR1 is MDHEN and CDR2 SYDVKM. V dropped 2 bases and J dropped 4 bases, with 14 bases sitting between them. The CDR3 contains 15 residues. The CDR3 spells CASSLGALRVTEAFF. Here the CDR3 DNA reads TGTGCCAGCAGTTTAGGAGCCCTAAGGGTCACTGAAGCTTTCTTT.